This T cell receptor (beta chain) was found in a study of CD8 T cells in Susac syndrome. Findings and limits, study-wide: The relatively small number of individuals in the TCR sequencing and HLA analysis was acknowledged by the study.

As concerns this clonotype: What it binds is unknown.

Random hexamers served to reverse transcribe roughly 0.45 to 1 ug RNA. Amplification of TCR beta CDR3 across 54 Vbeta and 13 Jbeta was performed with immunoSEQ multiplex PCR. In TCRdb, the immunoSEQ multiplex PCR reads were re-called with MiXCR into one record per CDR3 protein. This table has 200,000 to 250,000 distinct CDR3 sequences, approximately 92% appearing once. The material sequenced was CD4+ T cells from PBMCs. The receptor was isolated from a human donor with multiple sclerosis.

For the CDR3, the DNA is TGCAGCGAGACGCTTAGGGCGGGAGGGTACAATGAGCAGTTCTTC. Amino acids: CSETLRAGGYNEQFF. The rearrangement uses TRBV29-1 and TRBJ2-1; 9 bases line up with TRBD2. The V gene end was trimmed by 7 bases and the J gene end by 4 bases; junction bases not matched to a gene: 11. CDR3 length: 15 amino acids. The germline CDR1 and CDR2 sequences are SQVTM and ANQGSEA.